The subject of this entry is one T cell receptor (beta chain). This sample is part of a study of shared T cell receptors in the human thymus. Germline values: CDR1 SEHNR, CDR2 FQNEAQ (reference sequence). CDR3 length: 14 residues. Trimming removed 5 bases at V and 13 bases at J, with 22 bases between. Profiled with immunoSEQ multiplex PCR; TCRdb holds only in-frame clones, not every one. The sample yields hundreds of thousands of clones, around 95% seen once. Material for sequencing was thymocytes. The chain uses TRBV7-9 and TRBJ2-3; D gene uncertain. The sequence was collected from a human donor. The CDR3 loop reads CASSPSPDPLDKYF. The DNA of the CDR3 is TGTGCCAGCAGCCCCAGTCCGGACCCCCTAGATAAGTATTTT. Full variable domain (rest looked up from reference TRBV7-9 and TRBJ2-3): DTGVSQNPRHKITKRGQNVTFRCDPISEHNRLYWYRQTLGQGPEFLTYFQNEAQLEKSRLLSDRFSAERPKGSFSTLEIQRTEQGDSAMYLCASSPSPDPLDKYFGPGTRLTVL.